Below are 18 T cell receptor beta chains sequenced from a single sample in a study of CD8 T cells in ankylosing spondylitis. Study-wide results and limits: Made up of about eight highly homologous variants, a TCR beta motif appeared characteristic of ankylosing spondylitis blood.

These receptors have no known antigen. Each CDR3 protein gets one entry after TCRdb re-called the 5' RACE reads with MiXCR. Of hundreds of thousands of distinct CDR3 sequences detected, 10% to 15% appear once; the ten largest clones hold about 0.49%. The sequenced material came from blood, either unsorted or a sorted T cell fraction (not recorded which). These TCRs come from a male donor with ankylosing spondylitis.

This clonotype was detected ten times or more. As DNA, the CDR3 is TGCAGCGTAGGACTTGCCCAAGATACGCAGTATTTT. This sequence encodes CSVGLAQDTQYF. V usage is TRBV29-1 and J usage is TRBJ2-3, with D perhaps matching TRBD2 (5 bases). The germline gives CDR1 SQVTM, CDR2 ANQGSEA. This CDR3 has 12 amino acids. V dropped 6 bases and J dropped 5 bases, with 12 bases sitting between them.

This clonotype was picked up many times. The CDR3, as DNA: TGTGCCAGCAGTGACGGGCAGGGGAGGCCAGATACGCAGTATTTT. This codes for CASSDGQGRPDTQYF. The V gene is TRBV2, the J gene TRBJ2-3; D possibly uses TRBD1 or TRBD2 (6 bases each). CDR1 is SNHLY and CDR2 is FYNNEI in the germline V gene. The CDR3 has 15 amino acids. V was cut by 3 bases and J by 4 bases, with 14 bases left in between.

This clonotype was seen many times. This rearrangement joins TRBV6-5 to TRBJ1-2, with D tentatively TRBD1 (5 bases). V was cut by 4 bases and J by 7 bases, with 10 bases left in between. There are 12 residues in the CDR3. Germline lookup yields CDR1 MNHEY and CDR2 SVGAGI. CDR3 sequence (DNA): TGTGCCAGCAGTTTCCGCGGGGGTGGCTACACCTTC. Translation gives CASSFRGGGYTF.

This clonotype was counted only a few times. The genes are TRBV20-1 and TRBJ2-2; D not resolved. In germline, CDR1 is DFQATT, CDR2 SNEGSKA (reference sequence). The CDR3 loop spans 15 amino acids. V was trimmed by 5 bases and J by 5 bases, leaving 18 bases between them. Here the CDR3 reads CSAPEASLGTGELFF. The CDR3, as DNA: TGCAGTGCTCCCGAAGCGAGTCTTGGAACCGGGGAGCTGTTTTTT.

This clonotype was seen many times. The rearrangement uses TRBV29-1 and TRBJ2-7, with 10 positions matching TRBD1. Germline V gene sequence: CDR1 SQVTM, CDR2 ANQGSEA. The V segment lost 6 bases and the J segment 4 bases; nucleotides outside the gene matches: 6. The CDR3 has 13 residues. The CDR3 sequence: CSVATGGNYEQYF. As DNA, the CDR3 is TGCAGCGTCGCGACAGGGGGCAATTACGAGCAGTACTTC.

The chain carries TRBV20-1 and TRBJ1-4; no clear D. The CDR3 runs 14 residues. Between the trimmed V and J ends, which lost 1 base and 6 bases, there was a span of 12 bases. Germline V gives CDR1 DFQATT, CDR2 SNEGSKA (reference sequence). CDR3 nucleotides: TGCAGTGCTAGAGGTTCCATGTCCTATGAAAAACTGTTTTTT. This translates into CSARGSMSYEKLFF.

In its sample, this clonotype was seen a few times. V gene TRBV28 combines with J gene TRBJ1-5; D might be TRBD1 (5 bases). V gave up 4 bases and J gave up 2 bases, with 15 bases separating them. CDR3 length equals 16 residues. CDR1 MDHEN and CDR2 SYDVKM come from the germline V gene. CDR3 region: CASSSLGLGGNQPQHF. The CDR3 DNA follows: TGTGCCAGCAGTTCCCTGGGGCTCGGAGGCAATCAGCCCCAGCATTTT.

In its sample, this clonotype was seen many times. J is TRBJ1-1 and V is TRBV30; the D gene is possibly TRBD1 (6 bases). Trimming stripped 3 bases from V and 3 bases from J, with 17 bases between. Germline lookup yields CDR1 GTSNPN and CDR2 SVGIG (reference sequence). The CDR3 runs 15 residues. The CDR3 DNA reads TGTGCCTGGAGCCCCACTAGTAGGGGGTACACTGAAGCTTTCTTT. This sequence encodes CAWSPTSRGYTEAFF.

The V call is TRBV19, the J call TRBJ2-6; weak D call: TRBD1 (5 bases). Trimming took off 6 bases at V and 2 bases at J, with 14 bases between the two ends. CDR1 is LNHDA, CDR2 SQIVND, per germline (reference sequence). The CDR3 loop spans 16 amino acids. The CDR3 sequence: CASSGLRVTGANVLTF. CDR3 in DNA: TGTGCCAGTAGCGGGCTCAGGGTTACTGGGGCCAACGTCCTGACTTTC.

This clonotype was seen many times. The chain joins TRBV6-5 to TRBJ2-1; the match to TRBD2 covers 12 bases. V lost 4 bases and J lost 4; bases outside the gene matches: 5. The CDR3 spans 16 residues. Germline V gene lookup returns CDR1 MNHEY and CDR2 SVGAGI. CDR3 bases: TGTGCCAGCAGTTCGACTAGCGGGGGCTTTTACAATGAGCAGTTCTTC. It encodes CASSSTSGGFYNEQFF.

The chain combines TRBV20-1 with TRBJ2-7; either TRBD1 or TRBD2 may fit D (5 bases each). This CDR3 is 14 amino acids long. The ends were cut back, 5 bases at V and 3 bases at J, with 17 bases in the middle. The germline gives CDR1 DFQATT, CDR2 SNEGSKA (reference sequence). This CDR3 reads CSAPWAGTNYEQYF. CDR3 sequence (DNA): TGCAGTGCTCCCTGGGCAGGGACCAACTACGAGCAGTACTTC.

V is TRBV20-1 and J is TRBJ2-6; D is perhaps TRBD2 (5 bases). The V end lost 3 bases, the J end lost 0 bases, and 12 bases lay between the germline ends. CDR1 and CDR2 (germline): DFQATT, SNEGSKA (reference sequence). The CDR3 is 16 residues long. CDR3 residues: CSARNGGTSGANVLTF. CDR3 coding DNA: TGCAGTGCTAGGAATGGAGGTACCTCTGGGGCCAACGTCCTGACTTTC.

This clonotype was recorded a few times. The CDR3 here is CASSQESWLAGPDTQYF. CDR3 in DNA: TGCGCCAGCAGCCAAGAATCGTGGTTAGCGGGGCCAGATACGCAGTATTTT. V and J are TRBV4-3 and TRBJ2-3; 8 positions agree with TRBD2. The germline gives CDR1 LGHNA, CDR2 YSLEER. The CDR3 runs 17 residues. Trimming cost V 0 bases and J 4 bases; bases outside gene matches: 9.

The chain recombines TRBV11-3 with TRBJ2-2; 10 bases align to TRBD1. The CDR3 consists of 17 residues. With 2 bases clipped from V and 4 bases from J, the junction kept 7 bases outside the gene matches. CDR1 is SGHNT, CDR2 YENEEA, per germline. The DNA for the CDR3 is TGTGCCAGCAGCTTAATGGCGGGGACAGGGGTCACCGGGGAGCTGTTTTTT. Its translation is CASSLMAGTGVTGELFF.

This clonotype was observed at least ten times. The chain links TRBV10-3 to TRBJ2-7, with 7 bases aligning to TRBD1. Per germline, CDR1 ENHRY and CDR2 SYGVKD. This CDR3 contains 13 residues. V lost 10 bases and J lost 6; bases outside the gene matches: 12. The CDR3 coding sequence is TGTGCCACGCAGGGGGAACTAAGTTCCGAGCAGTACTTC. Encoded protein: CATQGELSSEQYF.

This clonotype was observed a few times. CDR3 sequence (DNA): TGCGCCAGCAGCTTGGACGAGGGCCGTCAGCCCCAGCATTTT. Its protein is CASSLDEGRQPQHF. The genes are TRBV5-1 and TRBJ1-5; no clear D gene. Germline values: CDR1 SGHRS, CDR2 YFSETQ. Trimming removed 0 bases at V and 6 bases at J, with 10 bases between. This CDR3 has 14 amino acids.

This clonotype turned up a few times. The V and J genes are TRBV20-1 and TRBJ2-3; TRBD2 is a possible D gene (7 bases). V shed 5 bases and J shed 4 bases, with 16 bases lying between them. Germline-derived CDR1 and CDR2 are DFQATT and SNEGSKA (reference sequence). The CDR3 contains 14 residues. CDR3 sequence: CSAFGGGGADTQYF. CDR3 in DNA: TGCAGTGCTTTCGGAGGGGGGGGGGCAGATACGCAGTATTTT.

This clonotype was seen a handful of times. The rearrangement joins TRBV24-1 to TRBJ2-3; 11 bases are a match to TRBD2. The CDR3 is made up of 19 amino acids. The ends lost 1 base at V and 0 bases at J; junction bases unmatched: 8. Germline loops: CDR1 KGHDR, CDR2 SFDVKD. The CDR3 DNA reads as TGTGCCACCAGTGATTTCACTAGCGGGAGAGGACGCAGCACAGATACGCAGTATTTT. It yields the protein CATSDFTSGRGRSTDTQYF.